Listed below are T cell receptor beta chains from one sample, sequenced in a study of T-cell reconstitution after alpha-beta-depleted transplantation in children. A single record per CDR3 protein comes from TCRdb applying MiXCR to the PCR reads. The sample consists of over 300,000 distinct CDR3 sequences, 10% of them appearing once. The material sequenced was PBMCs from the stem cell graft donor, taken from the stem cell graft. Receptors originate from a human donor who donated a stem cell graft to a child with acute lymphoblastic leukemia. CDR3s include the opening cysteine and the closing phenylalanine or tryptophan. D genes are given only for firm matches. Clone size appears in some rows only: once, few, many, or a class for an expanded clone.

d_call,clone_size,v_call,j_call,cdr3_aa,cdr3_nt
NA,few,TRBV20-1,TRBJ2-7,CSASRRAQSDYEQYF,TGCAGTGCGAGTCGCCGGGCCCAATCTGACTACGAGCAGTACTTC
TRBD2,few,TRBV5-1,TRBJ2-5,CASHRTSAETQYF,TGCGCCAGCCACCGGACTAGCGCGGAGACCCAGTACTTC
TRBD1,NA,TRBV4-1,TRBJ2-3,CASSQGRTGHTDTQYF,TGCGCCAGCAGCCAAGGCCGGACAGGGCACACAGATACGCAGTATTTT
NA,NA,TRBV4-2,TRBJ1-4,CASSQERGSINEKLFF,TGTGCCAGCAGCCAAGAACGCGGCAGTATAAATGAAAAACTGTTTTTT
NA,few,TRBV10-2,TRBJ2-1,CASSEAGSYNEQFF,TGCGCCAGCAGTGAGGCGGGGTCATACAATGAGCAGTTCTTC
NA,NA,TRBV2,TRBJ2-7,CASSEATIASRQYF,TGTGCCAGCAGTGAAGCCACCATCGCCAGCCGCCAGTACTTC
NA,few,TRBV10-3,TRBJ2-5,CAISEIGGTQYF,TGTGCCATCAGTGAGATAGGGGGGACCCAGTACTTC
TRBD1,few,TRBV10-3,TRBJ2-5,CAISGQGFKETQYF,TGTGCCATCAGTGGACAGGGCTTTAAGGAGACCCAGTACTTC
TRBD1,NA,TRBV6-1,TRBJ1-2,CASSPDSMDRALYGYTF,TGTGCCAGCAGTCCAGACTCAATGGACAGGGCCCTCTATGGCTACACCTTC
NA,few,TRBV7-3,TRBJ2-2,CASSFAADGELFF,TGTGCCAGCAGCTTTGCGGCGGACGGGGAGCTGTTTTTT
NA,many,TRBV4-1,TRBJ2-7,CASSQDEPGLSTYEQYF,TGCGCCAGCAGCCAAGATGAACCGGGACTTTCAACCTACGAGCAGTACTTC
NA,NA,TRBV20-1,TRBJ1-2,CSSRADYGYTF,TGCAGCTCCAGGGCGGACTATGGCTACACCTTC
NA,few,TRBV7-8,TRBJ2-3,CASSLASTPDTQYF,TGTGCCAGCAGCTTAGCTAGCACACCAGATACGCAGTATTTT
TRBD1,NA,TRBV18,TRBJ1-1,CASSLRDRVPEAFF,TGTGCCAGCTCCCTCCGGGACAGGGTACCTGAAGCTTTCTTT
NA,many,TRBV21-1,TRBJ2-1,CASTSSYNEQFF,TGTGCCAGCACTAGCTCCTACAATGAGCAGTTCTTC
NA,NA,TRBV7-2,TRBJ1-5,CPSSFRDNQPQHF,TGTCCCAGCAGCTTCCGGGACAATCAGCCCCAGCATTTT
TRBD1,few,TRBV18,TRBJ2-2,CASSPPQGAYTGELFF,TGTGCCAGCTCACCACCCCAGGGGGCGTACACCGGGGAGCTGTTTTTT
NA,few,TRBV12-3/TRBV12-4,TRBJ1-2,CASSSTGGQYYGYTF,TGTGCCAGCAGTTCGACAGGAGGGCAATACTATGGCTACACCTTC
NA,many,TRBV7-2,TRBJ2-3,CASSFGRSSTDTQYF,TGTGCCAGCAGCTTCGGCAGGTCTAGCACAGATACGCAGTATTTT
NA,many,TRBV12-3/TRBV12-4,TRBJ2-2,CAFKGGATGELFF,TGTGCTTTTAAGGGGGGTGCCACCGGGGAGCTGTTTTTT
NA,NA,TRBV6-1,TRBJ2-4,CASSEAPTRLVIQYF,TGTGCCAGCAGTGAAGCCCCCACCAGATTGGTTATTCAGTACTTC
TRBD1,few,TRBV7-9,TRBJ1-2,CASTSSRDRTYGYTF,TGTGCCAGCACCTCAAGCCGGGACAGGACGTATGGCTACACCTTC
TRBD1,many,TRBV5-1,TRBJ2-1,CASSQGQSTYNEQFF,TGCGCCAGCAGCCAGGGACAGTCTACCTACAATGAGCAGTTCTTC
NA,NA,TRBV5-1,TRBJ2-2,CASSPQGSTGELFF,TGCGCCAGCAGCCCACAGGGAAGCACCGGGGAGCTGTTTTTT
NA,few,TRBV20-1,TRBJ2-1,CSAVTEYNEQFF,TGCAGTGCTGTGACCGAATACAATGAGCAGTTCTTC
NA,NA,TRBV28,TRBJ1-3,CASSPGALSGNTIYF,TGTGCCAGCAGTCCAGGGGCCTTATCTGGAAACACCATATATTTT
TRBD1,few,TRBV6-2/TRBV6-3,TRBJ1-5,CASSYEGISWTGRNQPQHF,TGTGCCAGCAGTTACGAGGGTATATCGTGGACAGGGAGAAATCAGCCCCAGCATTTT
NA,NA,TRBV27,TRBJ1-6,CASSFAAGARWPLHF,TGTGCCAGCAGTTTTGCGGCAGGGGCTAGGTGGCCCCTCCACTTT
NA,few,TRBV28,TRBJ2-1,CASSPLGQFYNEQFF,TGTGCCAGCAGTCCCCTAGGACAGTTCTACAATGAGCAGTTCTTC
TRBD1,few,TRBV29-1,TRBJ1-1,CSVTGTEDTEAFF,TGCAGCGTGACCGGGACAGAGGACACTGAAGCTTTCTTT
NA,NA,TRBV7-3,TRBJ2-3,CASAGARGSTDTQYF,TGTGCCAGCGCGGGTGCTCGGGGTAGCACAGATACGCAGTATTTT
TRBD1,few,TRBV6-5,TRBJ1-2,CASQKSDRVAGYTF,TGTGCCAGCCAGAAATCCGACAGGGTGGCTGGCTACACCTTC
NA,many,TRBV5-6,TRBJ1-4,CASSSPGTTNEKLFF,TGTGCCAGCAGCTCCCCGGGTACAACTAATGAAAAACTGTTTTTT
NA,NA,TRBV7-6,TRBJ1-1,CASSPLGDTEAFF,TGTGCCAGCAGCCCTCTGGGGGACACTGAAGCTTTCTTT
NA,few,TRBV12-3/TRBV12-4,TRBJ2-2,CASTISQRLVGGELFF,TGTGCCAGCACCATCTCCCAGCGACTAGTGGGCGGGGAGCTGTTTTTT
TRBD1,NA,TRBV19,TRBJ1-5,CASSDPFSRQGNQPQHF,TGTGCCAGTAGCGACCCTTTTTCCAGACAGGGGAATCAGCCCCAGCATTTT
TRBD2,NA,TRBV20-1,TRBJ2-7,CSARDGTSGNWGEQYF,TGCAGTGCTAGAGATGGGACTAGCGGGAACTGGGGGGAGCAGTACTTC
NA,NA,TRBV28,TRBJ2-4,CASSDRFWLAKNIQYF,TGTGCCAGCAGTGACAGGTTTTGGCTAGCCAAAAACATTCAGTACTTC
NA,many,TRBV5-1,TRBJ2-4,CASSPFGDNQYF,TGCGCCAGCAGCCCCTTCGGCGACAACCAGTACTTC
TRBD1,NA,TRBV7-8,TRBJ1-2,CASSLARTGYGYTF,TGTGCCAGCAGCTTAGCGCGGACAGGCTATGGCTACACCTTC
TRBD1,NA,TRBV7-9,TRBJ1-4,CASSLDRGPEKLFF,TGTGCCAGCAGCTTAGACAGGGGGCCTGAAAAACTGTTTTTT
NA,few,TRBV20-1,TRBJ2-1,CSARHYNEQFF,TGCAGTGCTAGGCATTACAATGAGCAGTTCTTC
NA,NA,TRBV4-3,TRBJ1-1,CASSPKEDGGTEAFF,TGCGCCAGCAGCCCAAAAGAGGACGGGGGCACTGAAGCTTTCTTT
TRBD2,many,TRBV7-3,TRBJ2-5,CASSPTGGGETQYF,TGTGCCAGCAGCCCGACGGGGGGAGGGGAGACCCAGTACTTC
TRBD1,few,TRBV6-1,TRBJ2-3,CASSRAGQGSDTQYF,TGTGCCAGCAGTCGAGCGGGACAGGGCTCAGATACGCAGTATTTT
TRBD2,few,TRBV6-2/TRBV6-3,TRBJ2-1,CASSSAGLAGVSNEQFF,TGTGCCAGCAGTTCCGCGGGACTAGCCGGAGTAAGCAATGAGCAGTTCTTC
NA,NA,TRBV5-1,TRBJ2-1,CASSSPLAPDEQFF,TGCGCCAGCAGCTCCCCCTTAGCCCCCGATGAGCAGTTCTTC
NA,medium-sized,TRBV20-1,TRBJ1-5,CSAAGTDNQPQHF,TGCAGTGCCGCTGGGACGGATAATCAGCCCCAGCATTTT
TRBD1,few,TRBV5-1,TRBJ2-7,CASSAGQAAYEQYF,TGCGCCAGCAGCGCAGGACAGGCCGCGTACGAGCAGTACTTC
NA,NA,TRBV5-1,TRBJ2-5,CASKEMTLQETQYF,TGCGCCAGCAAGGAGATGACCCTACAAGAGACCCAGTACTTC
TRBD2,NA,TRBV7-9,TRBJ2-3,CASSQRSRDYTDTQYF,TGTGCCAGCAGCCAGAGGAGCCGGGACTACACAGATACGCAGTATTTT
TRBD1,NA,TRBV18,TRBJ2-7,CASSPTTGGLDEQYF,TGTGCCAGCTCCCCGACGACAGGGGGCTTGGACGAGCAGTACTTC
NA,few,TRBV7-9,TRBJ2-1,CASIKGGRAPYNEQFF,TGTGCCAGCATAAAAGGGGGGAGGGCGCCCTACAATGAGCAGTTCTTC
TRBD1,few,TRBV7-9,TRBJ1-4,CASSSPLDRGREKLFF,TGTGCCAGCAGCTCCCCATTGGACAGGGGGCGGGAAAAACTGTTTTTT
NA,many,TRBV25-1,TRBJ2-7,CASSGELDGFYEQYF,TGTGCCAGCAGTGGGGAGCTTGACGGATTCTACGAGCAGTACTTC